This T cell receptor beta chain appears in the sequencing data of a study of blood T cells in healthy people across ages. Primed by a sample-barcoded 5' primer and a J-beta primer mix, a second PCR proceeded for 7 to 11 cycles. TCRdb reprocessed the 5' RACE reads with MiXCR, giving one entry per CDR3 protein. The sample lists more than 900,000 distinct CDR3 sequences; almost 30% were seen once. Samples had at least 6.5 million PBMCs isolated from them. About this clonotype itself: Its cognate antigen is unknown.

Study-level findings and limits: It was the long-lived donors that had more naive CD4+ cells and higher diversity than aged donors.

CDR1 is SGHDT, CDR2 YYEEEE, per germline. This CDR3 is 14 amino acids long. These sequences were also reported in another study, on T cells of mothers and their children.

The sequence was obtained from a woman aged 40 to 49 in good health. This chain links TRBV5-6 with TRBJ2-5, with 9 positions matching TRBD1. The J call may be mistaken, given a closer DNA end match to TRBJ2-7. The specimen was blood. The CDR3 spells CASSLGGQGCEQYF. In DNA, the CDR3 is TGTGCCAGCAGCCTTGGGGGACAGGGATGCGAGCAGTACTTC.